This T cell receptor (beta chain) was sequenced for a study of cytomegalovirus exposure and HLA in healthy donors (dated by TCRdb to the late 2010s). Study-level background: In an earlier analysis of 587 of the donors, 276 Gb of sequence data and 100 million or so unique TCR beta sequences from about 180 million T cells were reported. High-throughput TCR immunosequencing, statistical association of individual TCRs with disease status, and machine learning were combined to predict cytomegalovirus infection status. An early release covering more than 500 HLA-typed donors comprised about 300 gigabases of sequencing data and 85 million to 100 million unique TCR sequences. Among a few hundred genotyped donors of the cohort, an average of 235,054 unique TCR beta nucleotide sequences were sequenced per donor, approximately 20% of them non-productive. Every discovery cohort repertoire had been produced on one sequencing platform. Both class I and class II loci were covered by HLA typing, at four-digit resolution. The study aimed to test whether cataloging public T cell receptors could reveal signatures of past pathogen exposure. The number of donors typed differed by locus, with about 629-640 for A, B, C, DRB1 and DQB1, roughly 550 for DQA1, 600 to 610 for DPA1, and roughly 450 for DPB1. Donor age, sex, ethnicity and CMV serostatus were compiled together with the repertoire data. A later genetic analysis used genome-wide SNP genotypes for about three fifths of the 666 donors, treating that subset as a discovery cohort. Of the roughly 400 genotyped donors, approximately 81% were placed in the genetic ancestry cluster associated with self-reported Caucasian donors. Rather than drawing on any new phenotypic data, the later analysis identified candidate immune exposures from TCR beta sequences and the way those sequences occurred across donors. Four to six DR-DQ haplotypes were handled as single units for association and clustering because linkage in the cohort was strong. An earlier analysis of 587 of the donors used high-throughput TCR beta sequencing to judge whether each TCR beta V gene segment behaved as functional or pseudogenic. In addition to the first cohort of 666 subjects, a separate validation cohort of 120 different subjects was used. The T cell repertoires of several hundred subjects were profiled by immunosequencing and related to cytomegalovirus serostatus. In a later analysis, previously published TCR beta repertoires from 666 donors were re-analyzed and high-resolution HLA genotyping was added so that TCR occurrence patterns could be studied. General conclusions and limits of the study: The authors suggested that the approach could potentially be generalized to other disease states and immunological phenotypes. Correlated functional status among segregating V segments might be attributable to linkage disequilibrium, but an unknown experimental factor could not be ruled out. A later genetic analysis associated a missense DCLRE1C variant with V-gene and J-gene trimming of TCR beta chains, and an independent cohort replicated the association. In a later analysis, the rate of TCR association differed among HLA loci, with DRB1 alleles having the most associated TCRs and HLA-C alleles having the fewest. Because counts were too low, some 17 rarely observed V segments, including chromosome 9 orphons, were excluded from the earlier analysis of roughly 580 of the donors. Compared with the approximately 720-donor mean, donors in an Asian-associated ancestry cluster had fewer N-insertions in productive TCRs, according to a later genetic analysis. A later analysis associated around 16,000 TCR beta sequences with specific HLA alleles at a false discovery rate of 0.05. A total of some 180 TCR beta chains were listed by the study as associated with cytomegalovirus. In this cohort, only TCR beta chains were sequenced, and detectable features were limited by the absence of alpha or paired-chain data. The classifier was reported to diagnose cytomegalovirus status with high specificity and sensitivity in both the original cohort and the validation cohort. Some IMGT-functional V segments, including TRBV6-2 and TRBV6-3, could not be told apart with the 87-base-pair reads, so those segments were excluded. When HLA alleles, especially DR and DQ, strongly co-occurred, attributing TCR associations to individual alleles was difficult. Most CMV-associated TCR beta chains appeared to be HLA-restricted in a later analysis, and the HLA associations seemed to be driven largely by CMV exposure. In an earlier analysis of about 600 of the donors, most TCR beta V segments appeared in productive rearrangements about 87% or about 30% of the time, broadly matching IMGT annotations. A few of the identified cytomegalovirus-associated TCR beta chains were confirmed in vitro to be specific for cytomegalovirus antigens. In a later analysis, HLA-associated TCR beta chains showed more clonal expansion and lower generation probabilities than non-associated chains that were equally common. The presence/absence analyses assumed that sequencing depth was roughly uniform across donors, and that assumption may not be true. According to a later analysis, parvovirus B19, influenza, CMV and Epstein-Barr virus appeared linked to several top co-occurrence clusters. Across donors, most TCR sequences were observed very rarely, whereas some public TCRs were present in many individuals. Because some donors lacked HLA typing at each locus, the association tests relied only on the typed subset. For the cohort, immune exposure information was limited to CMV serostatus. A group of highly shared sequence variants was considered likely to be a technical artifact of the sequencing pipeline. A further reported finding was that TCR beta sequences accurately predicted the HLA-A and HLA-B alleles for most subjects in the first cohort.

The method was the immunoSEQ multiplex PCR assay. The multiplex PCR relied on a mix of 60 forward primers for TCR Vbeta segments and 13 reverse primers for TCR Jbeta segments. The CDR3 region of rearranged TCR beta genes was amplified from genomic DNA with a multiplex PCR assay. On the Illumina HiSeq System, the amplified TCR beta libraries were sequenced as 87-base-pair reads. The paper's processing steps were these. A later analysis tallied approximately 87 million unique TCR beta chains across the 666 repertoires, and around 12 million of those chains were shared by two or more donors. A nearest-neighbor algorithm error-corrected the raw reads and collapsed the reads into unique sequences, merging closely related sequences to remove PCR and sequencing errors. Alignment of CDR3 sequences to IMGT reference sequences was used to assign V, D and J gene segments. For a sequence to be retained, a match of at least six nucleotides was required to both a V gene segment and a J gene segment. Rearrangements were classified as productive when the CDR3 lacked stop codons and remained in frame with V and J, and all other rearrangements were classified as non-productive. CDR3 was defined by IMGT convention, running from the second conserved V-encoded cysteine to the conserved J-encoded phenylalanine. The earlier analysis of 500 to 750 of the donors excluded any sequence lacking an unambiguous match to a single V gene segment. An earlier analysis of just under 600 of the donors called V segments functional above 56.7% productive rearrangements and segregating when the between-donor standard deviation exceeded 5%. A statistical classification framework was built to diagnose cytomegalovirus status from the catalog of TCR beta chain sequences. In a later analysis, V and J genes were assigned by comparing TCR nucleotide sequences against IMGT/GENE-DB human TR gene sequences. The TCRdist pipeline was used in a later analysis to assign CDR3 sequences and most-parsimonious VDJ recombination scenarios. In a later analysis, each TCR beta chain was defined by its CDR3 amino acid sequence together with its V-gene family, and reads without a unique V-gene family were excluded. In a later analysis, around 600 highly shared, low-generation-probability nucleotide sequences were removed to address suspected cross-contamination and a sequencing artifact. In a later analysis, a clonal expansion index for each public chain was calculated from normalized within-repertoire ranks of inferred template counts. Generation probabilities in a later analysis came from a VDJ recombination model fitted to out-of-frame rearrangements, and those results were checked against IGoR. In a later analysis, TCR-TCR, TCR-HLA and TCR-CMV co-occurrence was scored with hypergeometric tests, and a repertoire-size bias correction was applied to TCR pairs. False discovery rates were estimated in a later analysis by permuting HLA or CMV assignments 20 times. A later analysis grouped co-occurring TCRs with DBSCAN, adding TCRdist sequence similarity when clustering within HLA-allele-positive subsets. Repertoires with fewer than 30,000 or more than 120,000 public chains, plus five repertoires with anomalous nucleotide sharing, were excluded from co-occurrence clustering. The source is immuneACCESS, and TCRdb retained only in-frame sequences with V and J called. Part of the clones is not carried over; for the studies checked, unresolved V genes explain less than half of this, and the remainder is unexplained. V, J and clone size reflect that table, while D and trimming were determined from the DNA. In this sample the table shows 150,000 to 200,000 clones, around 75% of which occur a single time. The ten largest clones capture about 1.7% of the sample.

In the case of this clone: It has no known antigen specificity. One base away there is no much larger clone; base qualities are not given.

In total, over 600 healthy bone marrow donors made up the cohort. All cohort members were sampled while nominally healthy, although unrecorded immune exposures were likely present. The donor was CMV seronegative and was included in the group of a few hundred seronegative cohort members. Every donor gave a peripheral blood sample, and the peripheral blood mononuclear cells from that sample were used for TCR beta sequencing. Genomic DNA was extracted from the blood cell samples with the Qiagen DNeasy Blood Extraction Kit. There are 15 amino acids in the CDR3, from cysteine to phenylalanine inclusive. The kept DNA is CDR3 alone, 45 bases in frame from the first base. For CDR1 and CDR2, the germline V gene lists SGHAT and FQNNGV. V is shortened by 0 bases, J by 1 base, and the region joining them spans 7 bases.

The sequence links TRBV11-2 to TRBJ2-1, with TRBD1 perhaps the D gene, on 6 matching bases. Source material: PBMCs. The clonotype originates from a woman aged 25-40 years in good health and CMV-seronegative. The sequenced DNA is TGTGCCAGCAGCTTAGATCAGGGGTCCTACAATGAGCAGTTCTTC. This encodes CASSLDQGSYNEQFF.